This TCR beta chain was recovered during a study of blood T cell repertoires in COVID-19 (dated by TCRdb to between 2020 and 2021). Some background on the complete study: The collaborator samples originated in the United States, Italy and Spain and spanned the acute and convalescent phases of COVID-19. The dataset comprised deeply sampled blood TCRbeta repertoires from subjects exposed to, actively infected with, or recovered from COVID-19. Samples were obtained from the ongoing ImmuneRACE study (first 160 participants) and from about 1,300 subjects provided by 6 global collaborators. The prospective study material was composed of cDNA or gDNA derived from T cells, B-cell-depleted T cells, or PBMCs. Where HLA class I and class II types were available, the types were taken from metadata supplied by the sample provider, not from assay-based typing. A de-identified subject ID, COVID-19 status, age in years and sex were almost always included in the sample metadata. A freely available public database, intended as a resource for researchers studying the immune response to SARS-CoV-2, is where the repertoires were released. Summary of the overall study and its limitations: How much clinical and demographic metadata was included differed by source and by participant, and the metadata was provided uncurated.

From V the trimming removes 4 bases and from J it removes 1 base, while the gene matches leave 4 bases of the junction unaccounted for. The CDR3 runs 15 amino acids, cysteine and phenylalanine included. Of the read, only the CDR3 DNA is kept; its 45 bases are in frame from base 1. According to the germline V gene (reference sequence), CDR1 reads SGHKS and CDR2 reads YYEKEE. TCRbeta CDR3 regions were amplified from genomic DNA by means of the immunoSEQ Assay, a bias-controlled multiplex PCR. From the authors' description of their analysis: Within the assay, amplification of reference gene primers was used to estimate how many nucleated cells each sample contained. Sequence reads were collapsed and filtered to measure the absolute abundance of every unique TCRbeta CDR3 rearrangement. Productive Simpson clonality was computed per sample as the square root of Simpson's diversity index over productive rearrangements. This is the immuneACCESS table as TCRdb keeps it, with only in-frame sequences that have V and J called. A part of the clones is gone; compared with another copy, unresolved V genes explain less than half, and the rest is unexplained. The DNA was the basis for D and trimming; V, J and clone size are from that table. In this sample the table shows 200,000 to 300,000 clones, roughly 83% of which occur a single time. Approximately 5.5% of the sample is taken by the ten largest.

Details on this clone: Its antigen target is currently unknown. No base quality information exists; no much larger clone differs at one position.

One collaborating source in Seattle enrolled patients while the patients were actively infected and followed the patients over time throughout the course of disease. Each collaborating institution followed its own protocols to collect whole blood in K2EDTA tubes. For TCRbeta analysis, collaborators shipped samples in one of three forms: frozen whole blood, isolated PBMCs, or DNA extracted from either of those sample types. The sequencing sample was made of peripheral blood. The chain links TRBV5-5 with TRBJ1-5, and 8 junction bases match TRBD1. This clonotype was obtained from an elderly woman with COVID-19, enrolled during active disease. The DNA is TGTGCCAGCAGCCCGGGGACAGGAAGCAATCAGCCCCAGCATTTT. Translation gives CASSPGTGSNQPQHF.